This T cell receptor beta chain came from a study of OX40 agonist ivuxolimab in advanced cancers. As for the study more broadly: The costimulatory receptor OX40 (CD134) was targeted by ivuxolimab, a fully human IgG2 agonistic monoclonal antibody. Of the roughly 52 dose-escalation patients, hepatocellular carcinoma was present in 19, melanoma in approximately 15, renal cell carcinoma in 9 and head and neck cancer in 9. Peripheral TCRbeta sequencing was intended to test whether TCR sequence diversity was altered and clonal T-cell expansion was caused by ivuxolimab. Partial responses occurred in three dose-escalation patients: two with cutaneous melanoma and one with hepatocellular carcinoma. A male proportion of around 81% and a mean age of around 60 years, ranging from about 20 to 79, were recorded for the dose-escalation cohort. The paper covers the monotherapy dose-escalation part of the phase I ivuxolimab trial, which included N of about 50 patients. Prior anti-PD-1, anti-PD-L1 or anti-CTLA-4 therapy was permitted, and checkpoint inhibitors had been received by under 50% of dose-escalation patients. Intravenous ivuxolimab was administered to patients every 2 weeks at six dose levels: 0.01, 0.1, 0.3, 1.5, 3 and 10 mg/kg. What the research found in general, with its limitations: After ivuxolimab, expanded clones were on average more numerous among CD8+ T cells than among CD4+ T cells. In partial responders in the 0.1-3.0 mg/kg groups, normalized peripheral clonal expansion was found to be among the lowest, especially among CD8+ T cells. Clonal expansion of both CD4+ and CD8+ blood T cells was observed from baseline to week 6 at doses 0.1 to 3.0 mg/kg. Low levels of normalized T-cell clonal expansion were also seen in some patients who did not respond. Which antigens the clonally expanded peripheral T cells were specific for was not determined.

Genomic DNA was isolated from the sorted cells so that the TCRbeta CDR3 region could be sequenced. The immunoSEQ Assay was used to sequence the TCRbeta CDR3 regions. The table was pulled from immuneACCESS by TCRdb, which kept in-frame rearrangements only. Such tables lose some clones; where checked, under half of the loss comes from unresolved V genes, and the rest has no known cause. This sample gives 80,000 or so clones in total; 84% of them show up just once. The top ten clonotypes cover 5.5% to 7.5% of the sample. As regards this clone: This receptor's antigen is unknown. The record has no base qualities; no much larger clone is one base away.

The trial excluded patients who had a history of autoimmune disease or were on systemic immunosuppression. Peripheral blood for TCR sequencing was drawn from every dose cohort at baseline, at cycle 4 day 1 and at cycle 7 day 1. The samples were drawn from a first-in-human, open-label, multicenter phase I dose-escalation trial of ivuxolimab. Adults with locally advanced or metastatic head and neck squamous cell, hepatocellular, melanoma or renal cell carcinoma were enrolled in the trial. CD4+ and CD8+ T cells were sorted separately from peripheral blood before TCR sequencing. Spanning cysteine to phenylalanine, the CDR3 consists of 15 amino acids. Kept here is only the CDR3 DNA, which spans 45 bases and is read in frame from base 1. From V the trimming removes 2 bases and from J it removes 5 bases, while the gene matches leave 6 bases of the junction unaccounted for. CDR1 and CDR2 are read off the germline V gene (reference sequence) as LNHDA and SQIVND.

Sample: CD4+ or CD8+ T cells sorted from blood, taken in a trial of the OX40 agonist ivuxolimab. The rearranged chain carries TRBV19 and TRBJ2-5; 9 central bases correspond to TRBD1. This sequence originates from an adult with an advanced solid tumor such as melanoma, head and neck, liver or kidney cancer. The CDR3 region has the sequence CASSITGTGSETQYF. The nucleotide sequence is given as TGTGCCAGTAGTATAACCGGGACAGGGTCGGAGACCCAGTACTTC.